A single sample is the source of the 28 T cell receptor beta chains below, sequenced in a study of metastatic and nonmetastatic thyroid tumors. TCRdb re-clonotyped the PCR reads through MiXCR. This sample yields tens of thousands of clones, of which 25% are seen a single time; more than 8% belongs to the top ten. Treatment of any kind had been given to no patient before thyroid surgery. Sequenced material: blood. These receptors all stem from a female donor with papillary thyroid cancer or a benign thyroid nodule (not recorded which). Some clones in this sample may be carry-over from other donors' samples.

This clone showed up many times. The J gene is TRBJ1-3, the V gene TRBV2; D uncertain. V gave up 5 bases and J gave up 0 bases, with 8 bases separating them. The CDR3 covers 14 residues. Germline CDR1 SNHLY, CDR2 FYNNEI. In nucleotides, the CDR3 is TGTGCCAGCAGTCTAGGCCTCTCTGGAAACACCATATATTTT. Protein: CASSLGLSGNTIYF.

The gene calls are TRBV28 and TRBJ2-3; D might be TRBD2 (6 bases). The V and J ends lost 4 bases and 1 base respectively, with 6 bases between them. Germline loops: CDR1 MDHEN, CDR2 SYDVKM. The CDR3 length is 13 residues. CDR3 protein: CASSSGGTDTQYF. CDR3 DNA sequence: TGTGCCAGCAGTTCGGGGGGCACAGATACGCAGTATTTT.

There are a few counts of this clone. This chain uses TRBV28 with TRBJ2-7; D unclear. Germline CDR1 MDHEN, CDR2 SYDVKM. This CDR3 comprises 17 residues. The V end was cut by 3 bases, the J end by 6 bases, with 24 bases between. CDR3 protein: CASSLVSETPICREQYF. CDR3 bases: TGTGCCAGCAGTTTGGTCAGTGAAACTCCTATTTGCCGCGAGCAGTACTTC.

The genes are TRBV5-1 and TRBJ2-1; TRBD2 matches 8 bases. This CDR3 comprises 15 residues. Germline lookup yields CDR1 SGHRS and CDR2 YFSETQ. V dropped 1 base and J dropped 7; count of bases not matched to a gene: 7. CDR3 loop: CASSLLAGLENEQFF. CDR3 coding DNA: TGCGCCAGCAGCTTGTTAGCGGGATTGGAAAATGAGCAGTTCTTC.

This clone appeared many times. The chain couples TRBV7-2 to TRBJ1-5, with D possibly TRBD1 on 5 matching bases. This CDR3 is 14 amino acids long. The V gene lost 1 base and the J gene lost 9 bases, with 13 bases spanning the gap. Germline lookup yields CDR1 SGHTA and CDR2 FQGNSA. DNA for the CDR3: TGTGCCAGCAGCTTAGGGGGCCGGCTAGGGCCCCAGCATTTT. It specifies CASSLGGRLGPQHF.

This chain links TRBV11-1 with TRBJ2-7; D could derive from TRBD1 or TRBD2 (5 bases each). Germline CDR1 SGHAT, CDR2 FQDESV (reference sequence). With 1 base removed from V and 6 bases from J, the gap between germline ends came to 16 bases. This CDR3 comprises 15 residues. The CDR3 DNA is TGTGCCAGCAGCTTAGAACCGGGACGCAGCACCGAGCAGTACTTC. Its protein is CASSLEPGRSTEQYF.

Ten or more counts support this clone. The gene calls are TRBV5-4 and TRBJ2-3, with D possibly being TRBD1 or TRBD2 (5 bases each). V lost 2 bases, J lost 8 bases, and 18 bases lay in between. The germline CDR1 and CDR2 sequences are SGHNT and YYREEE (reference sequence). The CDR3 contains 15 residues. Here the CDR3 DNA reads TGTGCCAGCAGCTTCCCGGGACGCTCTTTGGGTACGCAGTATTTT. This codes for CASSFPGRSLGTQYF.

In its sample, this clone was seen many times. The CDR3 reads CATSDPPPGQGANTGELFF. The CDR3 nucleotides are TGTGCCACCAGTGATCCCCCCCCGGGACAGGGGGCAAACACCGGGGAGCTGTTTTTT. The J gene is TRBJ2-2, the V gene TRBV24-1; 12 bases line up with TRBD1. With V trimmed by 3 bases and J by 2 bases, 9 bases remained unmatched. CDR1 is KGHDR and CDR2 is SFDVKD in the germline V gene. This CDR3 contains 19 residues.

This clone was observed at least ten times. The rearrangement links TRBV24-1 to TRBJ1-2; possibly TRBD1 for D (5 bases). Trimming shortened V by 5 bases and J by 1 base, and 10 bases separated the two germline ends. Germline V gives CDR1 KGHDR, CDR2 SFDVKD. CDR3 size: 14 residues. CDR3 in amino acids: CATSGDGNNYGYTF. The CDR3, as DNA: TGTGCCACCAGTGGGGACGGAAATAACTATGGCTACACCTTC.

A remark on this clone: Since the CDR3 does not end with the conserved phenylalanine or tryptophan, this likely comes from a read error. No DNA is shown, since the ends of the CDR3 on it are uncertain; the CDR3 is the one TCRdb lists. V usage is TRBV11-1 and J usage is TRBJ2-7; the table calls TRBD2, which could not be checked here. The CDR3 spans 18 residues, counting both ends. Germline CDR1 and CDR2: SGHAT and FQDESV (reference sequence). The CDR3 loop reads CASSRGLAGAMWVYEKYL.

This clone was observed many times. The sample has other DNA sequences that encode this CDR3 too. CDR3 nucleotides: TGCAGCGTCCTGCGGGACACCTACGAGCAGTACTTC. Its translation is CSVLRDTYEQYF. The genes are TRBV29-1 and TRBJ2-7; D tentatively reads TRBD1 or TRBD2 (6 bases each). CDR1 is SQVTM, CDR2 ANQGSEA, per germline. The V and J ends lost 6 bases and 2 bases respectively, with 11 bases between them. The CDR3 spans 12 residues.

In this sample, this clone turned up many times. The CDR3 here is CASRVLAGGNYNEQFF. CDR3 nucleotide sequence: TGTGCCAGCAGGGTACTAGCGGGAGGTAATTACAATGAGCAGTTCTTC. V is TRBV2 and J is TRBJ2-1; 12 bases match TRBD2. Germline lookup yields CDR1 SNHLY and CDR2 FYNNEI. The CDR3 has 16 amino acids. The V and J ends lost 6 bases and 4 bases, in that order; junction bases with no gene match: 7.

This clone occurred many times. The chain employs TRBV9 and TRBJ2-3, with TRBD2 identical over 8 bases. Germline CDR1 reads SGDLS; CDR2 reads YYNGEE. Unmatched junction bases numbered 6, after V lost 4 bases and J lost 2 bases. The CDR3 spans 15 residues. As DNA, the CDR3 is TGTGCCAGCAGCTTGCGACTAGCGCCCACAGATACGCAGTATTTT. As protein: CASSLRLAPTDTQYF.

The chain is built from TRBV5-1 and TRBJ2-1; TRBD2 matches 7 bases. The CDR3 has 14 amino acids. In germline, CDR1 is SGHRS, CDR2 YFSETQ. The junction had 4 bases not matched to a gene; V was cut back by 0 bases and J by 7 bases. CDR3 region: CASSLVGGENEQFF. CDR3 DNA: TGCGCCAGCAGCTTGGTGGGAGGGGAGAATGAGCAGTTCTTC.

The chain combines TRBV3-1 with TRBJ2-5; D unresolved. The V end was cut by 0 bases, the J end by 1 base, with 12 bases between. CDR1 and CDR2 (germline): LGHDT, YNNKEL (reference sequence). This CDR3 contains 16 residues. In DNA form, the CDR3 reads TGTGCCAGCAGCCAAGACCTTCAGGAACTCCAAGAGACCCAGTACTTC. Protein sequence: CASSQDLQELQETQYF.

The sample holds many counts of this clone. This rearrangement joins TRBV5-6 to TRBJ2-3; D may be TRBD1 or TRBD2 (5 bases each). V dropped 10 bases and J dropped 0 bases, with 12 bases sitting between them. Germline-derived CDR1 and CDR2 are SGHDT and YYEEEE. CDR3 length equals 13 residues. DNA for the CDR3: TGTGCCGGGGGAGATTGGAGCACAGATACGCAGTATTTT. As protein: CAGGDWSTDTQYF.

There are a few counts of this clone. The rearrangement uses TRBV2 and TRBJ1-2; D uncertain. This CDR3 has 15 amino acids. Trimming stripped 0 bases from V and 0 bases from J, with 8 bases between. CDR1 is SNHLY and CDR2 is FYNNEI in the germline V gene. The CDR3 spells CASSEARGTNYGYTF. As DNA, the CDR3 is TGTGCCAGCAGTGAAGCGCGAGGCACTAACTATGGCTACACCTTC. Looking up the rest from reference TRBV2 and TRBJ1-2 gives the full variable domain: EPEVTQTPSHQVTQMGQEVILRCVPISNHLYFYWYRQILGQKVEFLVSFYNNEISEKSEIFDDQFSVERPDGSNFTLKIRSTKLEDSAMYFCASSEARGTNYGYTFGSGTRLTVV.

This clone was observed a few times. This may arise from a read error, as a much more abundant clone is one base away. V gene TRBV7-9 combines with J gene TRBJ2-4, with D possibly matching TRBD1 (5 bases). The CDR3 length is 11 residues. V gave up 3 bases and J gave up 15 bases, with 12 bases separating them. Germline V gene sequence: CDR1 SEHNR, CDR2 FQNEAQ (reference sequence). CDR3 sequence (DNA): TGTGCCAGCAGCTTTGTTCAGGGTGGGTACTTC. It codes for CASSFVQGGYF.

The sample holds many counts of this clone. The chain couples TRBV24-1 to TRBJ2-1, with TRBD2 matching 13 bases. Germline CDR1 and CDR2: KGHDR and SFDVKD. V shed 10 bases and J 4 bases; nucleotides not matched to a gene: 3. CDR3 length equals 14 residues. The CDR3 region is CATGTSGIYNEQFF. In DNA form, the CDR3 reads TGTGCCACGGGGACTAGCGGGATTTACAATGAGCAGTTCTTC.

This clone was recorded a few times. This chain uses TRBV6-1 with TRBJ2-1; D is unclear. Germline V CDR1 and CDR2: MNHNS, SASEGT. The CDR3 has 13 residues. Trimming removed 4 bases at V and 7 bases at J, with 11 bases between. The CDR3 bases are TGTGCCAGCAGTGGAATGCCTGAAAATGAGCAGTTCTTC. Residues: CASSGMPENEQFF.

In its sample, this clone was seen many times. This rearrangement joins TRBV5-1 to TRBJ2-1; D is perhaps TRBD1 (8 bases). From germline, CDR1 is SGHRS and CDR2 YFSETQ. Trimming removed 0 bases at V and 4 bases at J, with 17 bases between. The CDR3 contains 17 residues. CDR3 region: CASSLGGGTGGYNEQFF. In DNA, the CDR3 is TGCGCCAGCAGCTTGGGGGGAGGGACAGGAGGGTACAATGAGCAGTTCTTC.

This clone was recorded at least ten times. This CDR3 reads CASSGYGYTF. CDR3 DNA sequence: TGTGCCAGCAGCGGTTATGGCTACACCTTC. This chain links TRBV6-1 with TRBJ1-2; D call uncertain. CDR3 size: 10 residues. CDR1 and CDR2 (germline): MNHNS, SASEGT. The ends were cut back, 6 bases at V and 5 bases at J, with 4 bases in the middle.

By sample share, this clone is medium-sized. The rearrangement uses TRBV12-3 or TRBV12-4 and TRBJ2-1, with TRBD1 matching 9 bases. CDR3 length: 17 amino acids. The V gene end was trimmed by 5 bases and the J gene end by 5 bases; junction bases not matched to a gene: 13. In DNA, the CDR3 is TGTGCCAGCAGTCCTACATCGCCGGGACAGGGAAACAATGAGCAGTTCTTC. This encodes CASSPTSPGQGNNEQFF.

This clone has a count of ten or more. The V gene is TRBV2, the J gene TRBJ1-1; D gene unclear. This CDR3 has 11 residues. Germline loops: CDR1 SNHLY, CDR2 FYNNEI. V was shortened by 6 bases and J by 5 bases, with 7 bases between the two germline ends. The CDR3 region is CASRMGTEAFF. DNA of the CDR3: TGTGCCAGCAGGATGGGTACTGAAGCTTTCTTT.

In this sample, this clone turned up many times. The rearrangement joins TRBV6-1 to TRBJ2-1; D gene ambiguous. This CDR3 is built from 14 residues. The ends were cut back, 5 bases at V and 5 bases at J, with 13 bases in the middle. The germline CDR1 and CDR2 sequences are MNHNS and SASEGT. This CDR3 reads CASSFLRAHNEQFF. DNA of the CDR3: TGTGCCAGCAGTTTCCTTCGGGCTCACAATGAGCAGTTCTTC.

By sample share, this clone is medium-sized. V gene TRBV28 combines with J gene TRBJ2-7; a weak D match, TRBD1 (5 bases). CDR3 length equals 13 residues. V shed 10 bases and J shed 1 base, with 14 bases lying between them. CDR1 and CDR2 from the germline V gene are MDHEN and SYDVKM. CDR3 sequence (DNA): TGTGCCACCCTAAGGGGATCTTCCTACGAGCAGTACTTC. It yields the protein CATLRGSSYEQYF. The full variable domain, with the rest looked up from reference TRBV28 and TRBJ2-7, is DVKVTQSSRYLVKRTGEKVFLECVQDMDHENMFWYRQDPGLGLRLIYFSYDVKMKEKGDIPEGYSVSREKKERFSLILESASTNQTSMYLCATLRGSSYEQYFGPGTRLTVT.

This clone has just a few counts. The chain carries TRBV28 and TRBJ2-7; 7 bases are shared with TRBD2. This CDR3 has 12 residues. Germline CDR1 MDHEN, CDR2 SYDVKM. The CDR3 nucleotides read TGTGACGTGGGGGGGAACTCATACGAGCAGTACTTC. Translating it yields CDVGGNSYEQYF.

This clone was picked up many times. The V gene is TRBV11-2, the J gene TRBJ2-6; D is unclear. Germline CDR1 is SGHAT and CDR2 is FQNNGV. Trimming cost V 1 base and J 0 bases, with 4 bases left between them. CDR3 length equals 15 residues. CDR3 protein: CASSLGSSGANVLTF. The CDR3 nucleotides read TGTGCCAGCAGCTTAGGGAGCTCTGGGGCCAACGTCCTGACTTTC.